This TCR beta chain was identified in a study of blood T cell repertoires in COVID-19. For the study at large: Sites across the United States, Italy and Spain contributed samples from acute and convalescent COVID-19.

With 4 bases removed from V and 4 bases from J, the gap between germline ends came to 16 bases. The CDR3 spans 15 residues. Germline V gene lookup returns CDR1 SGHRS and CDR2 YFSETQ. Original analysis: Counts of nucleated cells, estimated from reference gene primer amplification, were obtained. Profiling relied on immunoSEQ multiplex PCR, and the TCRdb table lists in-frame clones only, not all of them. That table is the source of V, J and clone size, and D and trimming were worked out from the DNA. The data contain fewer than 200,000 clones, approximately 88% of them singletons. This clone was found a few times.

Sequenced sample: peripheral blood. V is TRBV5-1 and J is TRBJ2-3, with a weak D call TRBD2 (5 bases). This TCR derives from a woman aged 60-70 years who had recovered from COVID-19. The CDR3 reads CASSVDSAGADTQYF. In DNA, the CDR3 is TGCGCCAGCAGCGTTGACTCGGCGGGCGCAGATACGCAGTATTTT.